This TCR beta chain was sequenced for a study of control samples from healthy donors and cancer patients. The CDR3 loop spans 14 amino acids. CDR1 MGHRA and CDR2 YSYEKL come from the germline V gene. V lost 2 bases, J lost 7 bases, and 12 bases lay in between. This table comes from immunoSEQ multiplex PCR, and its TCRdb copy is limited to in-frame clones, with some not included. Here the sample spans about 180,000 clones, 85% to 95% being singletons. Specimen: blood. The J gene is TRBJ2-1, the V gene TRBV4-1, with D possibly TRBD1 on 5 matching bases. This clonotype originated in a man aged 25-40 years in good health. In nucleotides, the CDR3 is TGCGCCAGCAGCCAACAGGGCCTGGAGAATGAGCAGTTCTTC. This translates into CASSQQGLENEQFF.